This entry concerns a single T cell receptor beta chain. Its antigen remains unidentified. This sample was included in a study of T-cell memory formation after mild COVID-19. Study outcomes and limitations: For second-wave clones that peaked at day 37, SARS-CoV-2 specificity went unverified. Contracting CD4+ clones were located mainly in CM and EM, and CD8+ clones in EMRA. Clones contracting day 15 to 85 were balanced CD4/CD8; later expanders leaned CD4+.

TCRalpha and TCRbeta libraries used 5'RACE with constant-segment primers and UMIs. TCRdb fed the 5' RACE reads into MiXCR, producing one record per CDR3 protein. The top ten hold around an eighth of the sample, which has about 390,000 distinct CDR3 sequences, approximately 21% seen once. What was sequenced was PBMCs or a T cell subset sorted from them (not recorded which). The sequence derives from an adult woman who had mild COVID-19 (a few samples of this study predate the infection). Cell type and time point are not known.

Here the CDR3 DNA reads TGCGCCAGCAGCGCCCAGACAGGGGGCAGGGAGACCCAGTACTTC. Residues: CASSAQTGGRETQYF. The rearrangement links TRBV5-1 to TRBJ2-5, with 10 bases that match TRBD1. This CDR3 contains 15 residues. Germline V lookup: CDR1 SGHRS, CDR2 YFSETQ. V trimming: 4 bases; J trimming: 5 bases; junction bases outside the gene matches: 8.